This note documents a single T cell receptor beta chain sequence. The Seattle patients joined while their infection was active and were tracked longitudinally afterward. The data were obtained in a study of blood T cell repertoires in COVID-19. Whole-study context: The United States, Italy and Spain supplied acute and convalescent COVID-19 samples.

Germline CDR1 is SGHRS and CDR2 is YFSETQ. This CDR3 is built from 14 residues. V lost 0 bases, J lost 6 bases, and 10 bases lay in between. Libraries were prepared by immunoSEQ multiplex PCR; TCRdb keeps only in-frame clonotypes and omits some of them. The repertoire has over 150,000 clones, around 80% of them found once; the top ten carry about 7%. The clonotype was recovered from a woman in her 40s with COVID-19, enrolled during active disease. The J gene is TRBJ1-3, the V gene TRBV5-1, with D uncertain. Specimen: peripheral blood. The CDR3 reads CASSLGQNLNTIYF. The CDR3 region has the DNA TGCGCCAGCAGCTTGGGGCAGAATTTAAACACCATATATTTT.